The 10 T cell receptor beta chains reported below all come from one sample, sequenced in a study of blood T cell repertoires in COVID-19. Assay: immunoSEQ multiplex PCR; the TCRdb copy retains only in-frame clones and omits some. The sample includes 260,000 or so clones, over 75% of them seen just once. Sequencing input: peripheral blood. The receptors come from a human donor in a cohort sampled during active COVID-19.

The CDR3 loop reads CASSLQGALSYEQYF. CDR3 coding DNA: TGTGCCAGCAGCTTACAGGGGGCGCTTAGTTACGAGCAGTACTTC. The chain couples TRBV11-2 to TRBJ2-7; the match to TRBD1 covers 8 bases. This CDR3 comprises 15 residues. Germline V gives CDR1 SGHAT, CDR2 FQNNGV. V shed 2 bases and J 4 bases; nucleotides not matched to a gene: 7.

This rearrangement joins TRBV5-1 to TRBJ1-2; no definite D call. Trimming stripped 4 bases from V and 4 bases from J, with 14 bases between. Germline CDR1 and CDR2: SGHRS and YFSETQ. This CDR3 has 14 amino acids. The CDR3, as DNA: TGCGCCAGCAGCCCTAATACGGGGATCTATGGCTACACCTTC. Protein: CASSPNTGIYGYTF. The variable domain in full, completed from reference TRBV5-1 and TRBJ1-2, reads KAGVTQTPRYLIKTRGQQVTLSCSPISGHRSVSWYQQTPGQGLQFLFEYFSETQRNKGNFPGRFSGRQFSNSRSEMNVSTLELGDSALYLCASSPNTGIYGYTFGSGTRLTVV.

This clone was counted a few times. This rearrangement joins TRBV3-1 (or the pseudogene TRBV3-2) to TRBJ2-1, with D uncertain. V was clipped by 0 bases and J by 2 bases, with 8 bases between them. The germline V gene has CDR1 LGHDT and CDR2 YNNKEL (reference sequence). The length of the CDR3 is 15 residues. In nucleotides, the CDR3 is TGTGCCAGCAGCCAAGATGGCGGAACCTACAATGAGCAGTTCTTC. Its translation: CASSQDGGTYNEQFF.

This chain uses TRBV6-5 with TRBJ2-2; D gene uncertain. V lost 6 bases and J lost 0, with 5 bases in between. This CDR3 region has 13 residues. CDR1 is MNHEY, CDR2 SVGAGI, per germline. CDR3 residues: CASSRANTGELFF. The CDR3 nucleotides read TGTGCCAGCAGCCGCGCGAACACCGGGGAGCTGTTTTTT.

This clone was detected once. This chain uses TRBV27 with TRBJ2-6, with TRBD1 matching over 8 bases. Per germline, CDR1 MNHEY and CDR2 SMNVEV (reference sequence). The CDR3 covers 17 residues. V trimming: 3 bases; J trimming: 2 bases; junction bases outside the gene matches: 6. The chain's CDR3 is CASSFWGRGPGANVLTF. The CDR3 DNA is TGTGCCAGCAGTTTCTGGGGCAGGGGGCCTGGGGCCAACGTCCTGACTTTC.

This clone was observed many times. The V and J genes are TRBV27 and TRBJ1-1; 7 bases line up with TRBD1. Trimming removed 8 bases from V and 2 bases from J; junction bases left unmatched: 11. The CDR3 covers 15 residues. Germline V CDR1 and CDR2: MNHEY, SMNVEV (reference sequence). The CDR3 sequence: CASYPGQPFNTEAFF. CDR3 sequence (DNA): TGTGCCAGCTATCCGGGACAGCCTTTTAACACTGAAGCTTTCTTT.

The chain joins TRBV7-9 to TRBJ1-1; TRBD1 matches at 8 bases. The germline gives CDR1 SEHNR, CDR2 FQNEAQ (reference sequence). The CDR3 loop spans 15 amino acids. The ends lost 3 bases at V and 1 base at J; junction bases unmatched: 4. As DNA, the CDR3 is TGTGCCAGCAGCTTCGTCAGGGGGCAGAACACTGAAGCTTTCTTT. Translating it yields CASSFVRGQNTEAFF.

The CDR3: CASSLGDRESGGGELFF. Written as DNA, the CDR3 is TGCGCCAGCAGCTTGGGGGACAGGGAGAGTGGTGGCGGGGAGCTGTTTTTT. The V call is TRBV5-1, the J call TRBJ2-2; 9 bases are a match to TRBD1. Germline CDR1 SGHRS, CDR2 YFSETQ. The J segment lost 7 bases and the V segment lost 0 bases, leaving 10 bases of the junction unmatched. The CDR3 length is 17 residues.

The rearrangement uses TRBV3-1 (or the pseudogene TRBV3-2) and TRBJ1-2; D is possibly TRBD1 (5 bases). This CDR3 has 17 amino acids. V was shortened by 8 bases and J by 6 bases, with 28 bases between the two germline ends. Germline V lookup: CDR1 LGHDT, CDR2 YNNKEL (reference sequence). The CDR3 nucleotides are TGTGCCAGCCGTCGGGGACTTAAAATGGGAGAGGTGGATGGCTACACCTTC. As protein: CASRRGLKMGEVDGYTF.

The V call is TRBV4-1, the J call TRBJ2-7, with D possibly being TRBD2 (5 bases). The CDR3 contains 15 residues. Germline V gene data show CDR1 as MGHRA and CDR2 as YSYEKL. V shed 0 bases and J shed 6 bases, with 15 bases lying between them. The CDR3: CASSQDVRASGEQYF. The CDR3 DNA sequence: TGCGCCAGCAGCCAAGATGTCCGGGCAAGCGGCGAGCAGTACTTC.